This TCR beta chain originates from a study of Tregs in tolerant kidney transplant recipients. Germline V gene data show CDR1 as MNHEY and CDR2 as SMNVEV (reference sequence). V lost 6 bases to trimming and J lost 0 bases, with 6 bases between them. This CDR3 has 13 amino acids. Generated by immunoSEQ multiplex PCR, the TCRdb table keeps only in-frame clones and is missing some. The sample yields 80,000 to 90,000 clones, around 90% seen once. CD4+CD25+CD127- Tregs, CD4+CD25- non-Tregs, CD4 and CD8 cells were sorted. The material sequenced was CD8+ T cells from blood. The chain links TRBV27 to TRBJ1-3; the D gene is possibly TRBD1 (6 bases). The TCR comes from a human donor in good health. In DNA, the CDR3 is TGTGCCAGCAGGACAGGCTCTGGAAACACCATATATTTT. Translated: CASRTGSGNTIYF.